The clone carrying this TCR beta chain is medium-sized within its sample. Described time point: sample taken at primary tumor resection. Whole RNA obtained from tumor, nontumor lung or frozen PBMC underwent sequencing without sorting. This sample was taken from a study of spatial heterogeneity in lung cancer. Looking at the study overall: There were, on average, more than nine raw-read appearances for each unique TCR and UMI combination.

This CDR3 has 13 amino acids. The germline V gene has CDR1 MNHEY and CDR2 SMNVEV (reference sequence). The V and J ends lost 3 bases and 7 bases, in that order; junction bases with no gene match: 1. TCRdb used MiXCR to reprocess the 5' RACE reads, holding one entry per CDR3 protein. Among 4,000 or so distinct CDR3 sequences, 20% to 25% were seen once, and the ten largest hold roughly 23%. The specimen comprised normal lung tissue next to the tumor, sampled at surgery. The TCR originated in a female donor with early-stage non-small cell lung cancer. The chain carries TRBV27 and TRBJ2-2; 8 bases fit TRBD1. DNA of the CDR3: TGTGCCAGCAGTTTTGGGACAGGCGGGGAGCTGTTTTTT. It is translated as CASSFGTGGELFF.